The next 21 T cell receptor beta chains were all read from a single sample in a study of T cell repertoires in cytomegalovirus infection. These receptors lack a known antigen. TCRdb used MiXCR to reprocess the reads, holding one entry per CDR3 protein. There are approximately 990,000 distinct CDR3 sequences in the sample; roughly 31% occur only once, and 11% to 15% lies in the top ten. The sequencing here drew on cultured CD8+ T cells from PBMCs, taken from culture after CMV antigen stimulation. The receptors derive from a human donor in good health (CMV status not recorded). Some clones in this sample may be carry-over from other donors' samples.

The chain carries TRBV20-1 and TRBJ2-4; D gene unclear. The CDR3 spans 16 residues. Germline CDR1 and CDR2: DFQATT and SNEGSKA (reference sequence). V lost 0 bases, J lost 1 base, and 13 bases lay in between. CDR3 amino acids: CSARDFLHPAKNIQYF. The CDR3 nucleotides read TGCAGTGCTAGAGACTTTCTACACCCGGCCAAAAACATTCAGTACTTC.

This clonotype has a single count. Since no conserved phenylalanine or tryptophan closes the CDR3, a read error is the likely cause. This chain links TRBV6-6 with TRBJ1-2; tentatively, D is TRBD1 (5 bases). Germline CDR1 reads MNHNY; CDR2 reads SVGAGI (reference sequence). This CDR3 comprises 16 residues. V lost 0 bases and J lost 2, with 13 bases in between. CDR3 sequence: CASSYSMAGGNYGYTV. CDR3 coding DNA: TGTGCCAGCAGTTACTCGATGGCCGGGGGGAACTATGGCTACACCGTC.

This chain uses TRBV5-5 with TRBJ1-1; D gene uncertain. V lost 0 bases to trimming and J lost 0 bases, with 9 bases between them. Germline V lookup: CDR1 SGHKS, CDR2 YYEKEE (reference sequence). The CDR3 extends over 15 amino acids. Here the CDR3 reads CASSLDSGMNTEAFF. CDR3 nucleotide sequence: TGTGCCAGCAGCTTGGACAGTGGGATGAACACTGAAGCTTTCTTT. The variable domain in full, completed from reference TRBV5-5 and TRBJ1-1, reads DAGVTQSPTHLIKTRGQQVTLRCSPISGHKSVSWYQQVLGQGPQFIFQYYEKEERGRGNFPDRFSARQFPNYSSELNVNALLLGDSALYLCASSLDSGMNTEAFFGQGTRLTVV.

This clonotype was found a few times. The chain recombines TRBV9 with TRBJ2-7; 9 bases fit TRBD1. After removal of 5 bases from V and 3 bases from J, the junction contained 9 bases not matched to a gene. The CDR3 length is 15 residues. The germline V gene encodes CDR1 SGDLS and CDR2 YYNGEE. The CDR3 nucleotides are TGTGCCAGCAGTCCCGGGACAGGGCCGTTCTACGAGCAGTACTTC. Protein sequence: CASSPGTGPFYEQYF.

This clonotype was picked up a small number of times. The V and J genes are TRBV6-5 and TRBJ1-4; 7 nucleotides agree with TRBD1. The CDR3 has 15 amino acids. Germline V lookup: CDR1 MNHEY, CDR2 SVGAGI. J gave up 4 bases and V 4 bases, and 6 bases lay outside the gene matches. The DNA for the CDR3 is TGTGCCAGCAGTTTCATCGACAGGGTTAATGAAAAACTGTTTTTT. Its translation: CASSFIDRVNEKLFF.

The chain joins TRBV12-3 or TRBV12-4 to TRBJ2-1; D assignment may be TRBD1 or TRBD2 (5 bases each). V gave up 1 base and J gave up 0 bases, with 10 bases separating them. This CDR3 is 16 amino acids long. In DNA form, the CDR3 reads TGTGCCAGCAGTTTAGGGTCGGGGCCCTCCTACAATGAGCAGTTCTTC. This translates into CASSLGSGPSYNEQFF.

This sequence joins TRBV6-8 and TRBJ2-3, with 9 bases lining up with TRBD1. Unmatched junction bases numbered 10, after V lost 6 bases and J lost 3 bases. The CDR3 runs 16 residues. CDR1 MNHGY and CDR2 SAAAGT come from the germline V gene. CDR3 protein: CASSPATGGRTDTQYF. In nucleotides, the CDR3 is TGTGCCAGCAGCCCCGCGACAGGGGGTCGAACAGATACGCAGTATTTT.

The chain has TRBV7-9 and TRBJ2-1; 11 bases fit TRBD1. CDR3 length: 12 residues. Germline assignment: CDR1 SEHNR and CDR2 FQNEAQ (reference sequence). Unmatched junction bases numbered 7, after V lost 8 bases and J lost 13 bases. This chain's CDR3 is CASGTGGGIQFF. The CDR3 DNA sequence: TGTGCCAGCGGGACAGGGGGGGGGATCCAGTTCTTC.

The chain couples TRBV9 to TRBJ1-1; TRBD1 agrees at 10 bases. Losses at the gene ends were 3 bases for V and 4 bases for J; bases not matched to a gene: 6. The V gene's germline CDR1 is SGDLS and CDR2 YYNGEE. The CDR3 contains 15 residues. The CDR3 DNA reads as TGTGCCAGCAGCGGACAGGGGGCGGATTTCACTGAAGCTTTCTTT. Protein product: CASSGQGADFTEAFF.

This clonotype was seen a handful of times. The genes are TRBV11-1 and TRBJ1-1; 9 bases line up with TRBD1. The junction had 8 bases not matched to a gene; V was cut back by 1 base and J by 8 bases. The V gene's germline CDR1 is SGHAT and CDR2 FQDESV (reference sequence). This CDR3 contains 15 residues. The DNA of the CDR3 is TGTGCCAGCAGCTTAGAAAGGGGACAGGGTGCAGAAGCTTTCTTT. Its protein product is CASSLERGQGAEAFF.

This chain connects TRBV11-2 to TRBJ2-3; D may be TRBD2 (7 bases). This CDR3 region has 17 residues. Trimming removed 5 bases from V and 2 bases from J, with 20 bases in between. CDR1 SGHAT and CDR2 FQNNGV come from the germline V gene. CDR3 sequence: CASSVRGGGLPTDTQYF. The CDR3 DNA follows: TGTGCCAGCAGCGTAAGGGGGGGAGGACTCCCCACAGATACGCAGTATTTT.

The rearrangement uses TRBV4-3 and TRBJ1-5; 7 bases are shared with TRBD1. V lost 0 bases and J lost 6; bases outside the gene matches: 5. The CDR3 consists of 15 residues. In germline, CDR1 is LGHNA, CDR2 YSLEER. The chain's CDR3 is CASSQDKTGVQPQHF. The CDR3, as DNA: TGCGCCAGCAGCCAAGATAAAACAGGGGTTCAGCCCCAGCATTTT.

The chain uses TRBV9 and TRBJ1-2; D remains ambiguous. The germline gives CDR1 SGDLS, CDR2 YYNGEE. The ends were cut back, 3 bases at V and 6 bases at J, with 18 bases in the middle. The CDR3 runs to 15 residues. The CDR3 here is CASSGDGSLGDGYTF. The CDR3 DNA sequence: TGTGCCAGCAGCGGCGACGGGTCTCTCGGGGATGGCTACACCTTC.

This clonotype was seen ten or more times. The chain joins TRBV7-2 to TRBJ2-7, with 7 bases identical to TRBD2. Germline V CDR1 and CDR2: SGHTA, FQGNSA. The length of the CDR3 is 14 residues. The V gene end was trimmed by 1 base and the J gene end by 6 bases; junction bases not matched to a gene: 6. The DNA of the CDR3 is TGTGCCAGCAGCTTAGATAGTCTAGCGGTCGAGCAGTACTTC. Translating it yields CASSLDSLAVEQYF.

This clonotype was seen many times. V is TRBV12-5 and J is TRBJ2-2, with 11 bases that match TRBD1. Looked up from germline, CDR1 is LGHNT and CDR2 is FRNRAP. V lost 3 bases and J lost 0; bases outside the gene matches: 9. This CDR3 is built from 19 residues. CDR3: CASGLWTGGSDANTGELFF. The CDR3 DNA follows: TGTGCTAGTGGTTTATGGACAGGGGGCTCAGATGCGAACACCGGGGAGCTGTTTTTT.

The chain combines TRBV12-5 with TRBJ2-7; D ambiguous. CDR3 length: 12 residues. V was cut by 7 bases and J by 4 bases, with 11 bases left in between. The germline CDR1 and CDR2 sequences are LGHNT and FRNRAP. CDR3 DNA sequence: TGTGCTAGTGCCTCCCCCGGGTACGAGCAGTACTTC. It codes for CASASPGYEQYF.

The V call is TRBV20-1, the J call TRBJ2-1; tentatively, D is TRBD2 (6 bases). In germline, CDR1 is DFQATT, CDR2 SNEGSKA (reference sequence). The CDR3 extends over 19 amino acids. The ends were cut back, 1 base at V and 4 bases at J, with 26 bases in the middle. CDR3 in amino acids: CSARGSLAATSGLYNEQFF. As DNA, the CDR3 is TGCAGTGCTAGAGGGAGTCTGGCAGCGACTAGTGGGTTATACAATGAGCAGTTCTTC.

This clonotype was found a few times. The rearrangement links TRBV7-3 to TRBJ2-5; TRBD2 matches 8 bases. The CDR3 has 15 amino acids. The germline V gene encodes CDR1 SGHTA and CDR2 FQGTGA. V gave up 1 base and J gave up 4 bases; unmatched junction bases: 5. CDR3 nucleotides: TGTGCCAGCAGCTTAAGCGGGGGGCCCCGAGAGACCCAGTACTTC. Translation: CASSLSGGPRETQYF.

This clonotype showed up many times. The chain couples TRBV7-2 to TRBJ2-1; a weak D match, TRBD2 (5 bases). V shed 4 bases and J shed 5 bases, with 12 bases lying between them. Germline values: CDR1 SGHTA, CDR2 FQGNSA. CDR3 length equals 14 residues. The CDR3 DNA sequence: TGTGCCAGCAGCTCTCCTACTAGAGACAATGAGCAGTTCTTC. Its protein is CASSSPTRDNEQFF.

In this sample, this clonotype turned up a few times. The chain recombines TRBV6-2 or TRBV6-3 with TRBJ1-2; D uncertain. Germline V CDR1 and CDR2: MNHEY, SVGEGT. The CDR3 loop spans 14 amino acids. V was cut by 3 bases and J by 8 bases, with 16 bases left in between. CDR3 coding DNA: TGTGCCAGCAGTTATGGGCAGGTCACTGAGGGCTACACCTTC. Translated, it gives CASSYGQVTEGYTF.

CDR3 sequence reads: CASSLVQDNTEAFF. CDR3 bases: TGTGCCAGCAGCTTAGTTCAGGACAACACTGAAGCTTTCTTT. The chain has TRBV7-9 and TRBJ1-1, with no clear D. Per germline, CDR1 SEHNR and CDR2 FQNEAQ (reference sequence). The germline V and J ends were trimmed by 1 base and 2 bases, with 8 bases remaining between them. CDR3 length equals 14 residues.